This T cell receptor (beta chain) was identified in a study of naive and memory T cell subsets. Overall study results and limits: Between naive and memory subsets, TCR abundance power law exponents differed.

Looked up from germline, CDR1 is SGHVS and CDR2 is FNYEAQ. Trimming cost V 3 bases and J 2 bases, with 6 bases left between them. The CDR3 consists of 13 residues. This clonotype is medium-sized in the sample. Its antigen remains unidentified. Both TRBC1 and TRBC2 were covered by a beta constant-region primer of two equimolar oligonucleotides. The ligated cDNA underwent four PCR rounds using SP2 and nested alpha and beta constant-region primers. A single record per CDR3 protein comes from TCRdb applying MiXCR to the UMI-ligation and nested PCR reads. The data show tens of thousands of distinct CDR3 sequences, 8.5% to 10% seen once.

This receptor was obtained from a human donor in good health. Material: central memory CD8+ T cells from blood. The rearrangement joins TRBV7-6 to TRBJ2-3, with D hard to call. CDR3 amino acids: CASSFEITDTQYF. CDR3 coding DNA: TGTGCCAGCAGCTTCGAAATCACAGATACGCAGTATTTT. Drawing the rest from reference TRBV7-6 and TRBJ2-3, the complete variable domain is GAGVSQSPRYKVTKRGQDVALRCDPISGHVSLYWYRQALGQGPEFLTYFNYEAQQDKSGLPNDRFSAERPEGSISTLTIQRTEQRDSAMYRCASSFEITDTQYFGPGTRLTVL.